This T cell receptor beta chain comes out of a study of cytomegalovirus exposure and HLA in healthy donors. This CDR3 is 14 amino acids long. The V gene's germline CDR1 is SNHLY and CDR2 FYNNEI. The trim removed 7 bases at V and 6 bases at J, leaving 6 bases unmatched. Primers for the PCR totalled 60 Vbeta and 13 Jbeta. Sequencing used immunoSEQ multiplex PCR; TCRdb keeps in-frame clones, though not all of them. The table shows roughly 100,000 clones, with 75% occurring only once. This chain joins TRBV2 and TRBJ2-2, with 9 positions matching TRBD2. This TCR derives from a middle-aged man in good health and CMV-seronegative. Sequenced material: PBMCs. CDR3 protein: CASTRGGVAGELFF. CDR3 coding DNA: TGTGCCAGCACTCGCGGGGGGGTGGCCGGGGAGCTGTTTTTT.